This T cell receptor (beta chain) was sequenced in a study of T cells in women clearing cervical HPV infection. Turning to the study itself: Case blood drawn at lesion detection; control blood after infection cleared.

Worth noting for this clone: No antigen is known for it. The read is 3 residues too short to cover the CDR3 end, so that end is filled in from the germline J gene.

The V end lost 5 bases, the J end lost 2 bases, and 13 bases lay between the germline ends. The germline V gene has CDR1 LNHDA and CDR2 SQIVND (reference sequence). This CDR3 spans 15 amino acids. Profiled with immunoSEQ multiplex PCR; TCRdb holds only in-frame clones, not every one. The sample data list roughly 30,000 clones. Study conclusions and caveats: CIN3+ cases had significantly higher TCR richness than controls; evenness did not differ.

The sequencing input was blood buffy coat. This TCR derives from a woman aged 18 to 75 with a cervical HPV16 infection that either progressed to CIN3+ or cleared (not recorded which). The J gene is TRBJ1-5, the V gene TRBV19, with D possibly TRBD1 on 6 matching bases. The CDR3 spells CASSPSRQGNQPQHF. The CDR3 bases that were read are TGTGCCAGTAGTCCCAGCAGACAGGGCAATCAGCCC.